What follows are 23 T cell receptor beta chains derived from one specimen sequenced in a study of cytomegalovirus exposure and HLA in healthy donors. Researchers ran the PCR with 60 Vbeta and 13 Jbeta primers. Sequencing was performed with immunoSEQ multiplex PCR; in TCRdb, only in-frame clones are kept and a portion is missing. This table has approximately 270,000 clones, 80% appearing once. The material sequenced was PBMCs. Receptors originate from a girl aged 2 to 10 in good health and CMV-seronegative.

The chain links TRBV9 to TRBJ2-1; 15 bases fit TRBD2. V trimming: 0 bases; J trimming: 4 bases; junction bases outside the gene matches: 17. The CDR3 extends over 22 amino acids. Per the germline V gene, CDR1 is SGDLS and CDR2 is YYNGEE. The CDR3 DNA is TGTGCCAGCAGCGTAGAATTGAGGGGACTAGCGGGGGGACAACCCTTTTACAATGAGCAGTTCTTC. It translates to CASSVELRGLAGGQPFYNEQFF.

The chain couples TRBV25-1 to TRBJ1-2; D is ambiguous. Trimming left V 5 bases short and J 1 base short, with 8 bases between. The CDR3 contains 13 residues. Looked up from germline, CDR1 is MGHDK and CDR2 is SYGVNS. For the CDR3, the DNA is TGTGCCAGCAGTTTAACTGGTAACTATGGCTACACCTTC. Translation: CASSLTGNYGYTF.

This clone has a handful of counts. The chain couples TRBV30 to TRBJ2-2, with D uncertain. Between the trimmed V and J ends, which lost 2 bases and 0 bases, there was a span of 10 bases. CDR3 length equals 15 residues. Germline V gene data show CDR1 as GTSNPN and CDR2 as SVGIG (reference sequence). The CDR3 loop reads CAWSTVTANTGELFF. Written as DNA, the CDR3 is TGTGCCTGGAGTACAGTGACCGCGAACACCGGGGAGCTGTTTTTT.

The chain joins TRBV6-1 to TRBJ1-5; TRBD1 aligns across 7 bases. The CDR3 loop spans 14 amino acids. The germline V gene has CDR1 MNHNS and CDR2 SASEGT. Losses at the gene ends were 2 bases for V and 6 bases for J; bases not matched to a gene: 4. The CDR3 region is CASSEQGGSQPQHF. The CDR3 DNA reads as TGTGCCAGCAGTGAACAGGGGGGTTCTCAGCCCCAGCATTTT.

The chain recombines TRBV29-1 with TRBJ1-2; D gene uncertain. The V end lost 6 bases, the J end lost 0 bases, and 11 bases lay between the germline ends. The CDR3 has 13 amino acids. Per the germline V gene, CDR1 is SQVTM and CDR2 is ANQGSEA. CDR3 sequence (DNA): TGCAGCGTCGCGGGCGGGACTAACTATGGCTACACCTTC. Translating it yields CSVAGGTNYGYTF.

V usage is TRBV9 and J usage is TRBJ1-6; TRBD1 might be the D (5 bases). Trimming removed 4 bases from V and 1 base from J, with 12 bases in between. Germline V lookup: CDR1 SGDLS, CDR2 YYNGEE. There are 16 residues in the CDR3. CDR3 sequence: CASSPTYRSYNSPLHF. CDR3 nucleotides: TGTGCCAGCAGCCCAACTTACAGGTCCTATAATTCACCCCTCCACTTT.

The chain carries TRBV2 and TRBJ1-1; TRBD1 agrees at 7 bases. The CDR3 contains 14 residues. Germline-derived CDR1 and CDR2 are SNHLY and FYNNEI. Trimming cost V 3 bases and J 1 base; bases outside gene matches: 2. CDR3 residues: CASSEDRSNTEAFF. CDR3 DNA sequence: TGTGCCAGCAGTGAGGACAGGTCGAACACTGAAGCTTTCTTT.

The V call is TRBV7-8, the J call TRBJ2-1, with D possibly being TRBD2 (5 bases). Germline CDR1 is SGHVS and CDR2 is FQNEAQ. The CDR3 is made up of 15 amino acids. Deletions cut 8 bases from V and 4 bases from J, with 18 bases between. This chain's CDR3 is CASLLRGSSYNEQFF. The CDR3 DNA sequence: TGTGCCAGCCTATTACGGGGATCATCGTACAATGAGCAGTTCTTC.

The rearrangement uses TRBV28 and TRBJ1-1, with 9 bases that match TRBD1. This CDR3 has 17 residues. V lost 2 bases to trimming and J lost 1 base; unmatched junction nucleotides: 8. Per the germline V gene, CDR1 is MDHEN and CDR2 is SYDVKM. CDR3 DNA: TGTGCCAGCAGTTTAAGTATAGGGACAGGGTGGAACACTGAAGCTTTCTTT. Encoded protein: CASSLSIGTGWNTEAFF.

The rearrangement joins TRBV4-2 to TRBJ2-1, with TRBD2 identical over 9 bases. The CDR3 totals 16 residues. Per the germline V gene, CDR1 is LGHNA and CDR2 is YNFKEQ. Germline trimming cut 8 bases from V and 7 bases from J; bases unmatched to any gene: 15. CDR3 sequence (DNA): TGTGCCAGCGCATATCTAGCGGGGAGTTCCTCAAATGAGCAGTTCTTC. This translates into CASAYLAGSSSNEQFF.

The chain has TRBV6-1 and TRBJ1-1; D may be TRBD1 (5 bases). Germline V gene sequence: CDR1 MNHNS, CDR2 SASEGT. V was clipped by 6 bases and J by 0 bases, with 8 bases between them. The CDR3 runs 13 residues. CDR3 nucleotide sequence: TGTGCCAGCAGCAAGGGGATGAACACTGAAGCTTTCTTT. Residues: CASSKGMNTEAFF.

To note about this clone: This same CDR3 is encoded by further DNA sequences in the sample. The chain is built from TRBV19 and TRBJ1-1, with 9 nucleotides matching TRBD1. The CDR3 extends over 15 amino acids. J was trimmed by 0 bases and V by 4 bases; bases with no gene match: 3. Germline values: CDR1 LNHDA, CDR2 SQIVND (reference sequence). The DNA of the CDR3 is TGTGCCAGTAGTACCCGGGACAGGGTGAACACTGAAGCTTTCTTT. This codes for CASSTRDRVNTEAFF.

The rearrangement joins TRBV28 to TRBJ2-3; TRBD1 aligns across 7 bases. The CDR3 is 13 amino acids. CDR1 and CDR2 (germline): MDHEN, SYDVKM. V lost 7 bases, J lost 1 base, and 2 bases stayed unmatched. CDR3 region: CASKTGGTDTQYF. CDR3 bases: TGTGCCAGCAAAACAGGGGGCACAGATACGCAGTATTTT.

The chain employs TRBV4-1 and TRBJ2-1; perhaps TRBD1 as D (5 bases). V lost 5 bases, J lost 3 bases, and 11 bases lay in between. CDR1 MGHRA and CDR2 YSYEKL come from the germline V gene. The CDR3 runs to 14 residues. Here the CDR3 DNA reads TGCGCCAGCAGCACACAGGAGAGCTACAATGAGCAGTTCTTC. Translated, it gives CASSTQESYNEQFF.

This rearrangement joins TRBV5-1 to TRBJ2-1; no clear D gene. Trimming left V 1 base short and J 3 bases short, with 5 bases between. This CDR3 is 13 amino acids long. CDR1 is SGHRS and CDR2 is YFSETQ in the germline V gene. DNA of the CDR3: TGCGCCAGCAGCTTGACAGACTACAATGAGCAGTTCTTC. Residues: CASSLTDYNEQFF. The complete variable domain, with remaining parts taken from reference TRBV5-1 and TRBJ2-1, reads KAGVTQTPRYLIKTRGQQVTLSCSPISGHRSVSWYQQTPGQGLQFLFEYFSETQRNKGNFPGRFSGRQFSNSRSEMNVSTLELGDSALYLCASSLTDYNEQFFGPGTRLTVL.

The V and J genes are TRBV5-6 and TRBJ2-7; the D gene is possibly TRBD2 (6 bases). Germline V lookup: CDR1 SGHDT, CDR2 YYEEEE. The V gene lost 4 bases and the J gene lost 0 bases, with 17 bases spanning the gap. This CDR3 is 16 amino acids long. The CDR3 protein is CASSRPGERSSYEQYF. CDR3 DNA: TGTGCCAGCAGCCGGCCGGGAGAGCGGAGCTCCTACGAGCAGTACTTC.

The chain couples TRBV13 to TRBJ2-7; possible D gene TRBD2, 6 bases. The CDR3 covers 15 residues. The germline CDR1 and CDR2 sequences are PRHDT and FYEKMQ (reference sequence). Trimming removed 0 bases from V and 7 bases from J, with 16 bases in between. CDR3 loop: CASSLGTRTTREQYF. CDR3 coding DNA: TGTGCCAGCAGCTTAGGGACTAGAACTACGAGAGAGCAGTACTTC.

This clone was seen only a few times. V usage is TRBV5-4 and J usage is TRBJ2-1, with 11 bases lining up with TRBD1. In germline, CDR1 is SGHNT, CDR2 YYREEE (reference sequence). Trimming at V came to 4 bases and at J to 3 bases, leaving 6 bases not matched to a gene. The length of the CDR3 is 16 residues. The DNA for the CDR3 is TGTGCCAGCAGCGACACCGGGACAGGGGGCTACAATGAGCAGTTCTTC. Protein: CASSDTGTGGYNEQFF.

The chain uses TRBV7-9 and TRBJ1-5; D gene ambiguous. The CDR3 totals 15 residues. Germline CDR1 reads SEHNR; CDR2 reads FQNEAQ (reference sequence). V was cut by 5 bases and J by 1 base, with 12 bases left in between. The CDR3 reads CASSTEAESNQPQHF. The CDR3 bases are TGTGCCAGCAGCACTGAGGCAGAGAGCAATCAGCCCCAGCATTTT. The whole variable domain, filled in from reference TRBV7-9 and TRBJ1-5, reads DTGVSQNPRHKITKRGQNVTFRCDPISEHNRLYWYRQTLGQGPEFLTYFQNEAQLEKSRLLSDRFSAERPKGSFSTLEIQRTEQGDSAMYLCASSTEAESNQPQHFGDGTRLSIL.

The chain recombines TRBV9 with TRBJ2-1; perhaps TRBD1 as D (6 bases). The germline V gene has CDR1 SGDLS and CDR2 YYNGEE. Trimming pared 3 bases from V and 8 bases from J, leaving 18 bases between. CDR3 length: 15 residues. The CDR3 DNA follows: TGTGCCAGCAGCGCCCCAGGGGCGCTAGTCCATGAGCAGTTCTTC. Translation gives CASSAPGALVHEQFF.

The chain couples TRBV2 to TRBJ2-5; 8 positions match TRBD1. The DNA end favors TRBJ2-7, so the J call may be wrong. CDR3 length: 17 amino acids. Per the germline V gene, CDR1 is SNHLY and CDR2 is FYNNEI. The CDR3 region is CASSEVPGGGLLYEQYF. The CDR3 DNA reads as TGTGCCAGCAGTGAAGTTCCAGGGGGCGGTCTTTTGTACGAGCAGTACTTC.

The chain couples TRBV27 to TRBJ2-2, with a possible D match to TRBD2 (6 bases). CDR3 length equals 16 residues. Germline V gives CDR1 MNHEY, CDR2 SMNVEV (reference sequence). V was cut by 5 bases and J by 1 base, with 14 bases left in between. The CDR3 DNA reads TGTGCCAGCAGTACCCTGGGACTCCTGAACACCGGGGAGCTGTTTTTT. This codes for CASSTLGLLNTGELFF.

The V and J genes are TRBV4-1 and TRBJ2-2; D is perhaps TRBD1 (6 bases). Germline CDR1 and CDR2: MGHRA and YSYEKL. CDR3 length: 15 residues. Trimming removed 2 bases at V and 6 bases at J, with 13 bases between. For the CDR3, the DNA is TGCGCCAGCAGCCAACAACTTACAGGGTCCGGGGAGCTGTTTTTT. Protein sequence: CASSQQLTGSGELFF.